This TCR beta chain was sequenced for a study of T cells in Graves' hyperthyroidism and ophthalmopathy. At the level of the study: Peripheral blood sampling occurred at initial diagnosis, before any treatment.

The CDR3 length is 15 residues. Germline CDR1 is DFQATT and CDR2 is SNEGSKA (reference sequence). RNA transcripts provided the source from which TCR beta CDR3 regions were amplified. TCR CDR3 underwent first-round RT-PCR with the HTBI primer set. TCRdb re-derived calls from the multiplex PCR reads in MiXCR, one entry per CDR3 protein. The sample consists of hundreds of thousands of distinct CDR3 sequences, 15% to 20% of them appearing once. Exclusion criteria comprised uncontrolled infection, other autoimmune disease, pregnancy or lactation. The PBMCs had their origin in more than 9.5 ml of fresh peripheral blood. There are a few counts of this clonotype. It may be a read error: a sequence one base away is much more abundant.

This clonotype originated in a woman aged 18-29 years with Graves' hyperthyroidism. Sequencing was performed on blood. V usage is TRBV20-1 and J usage is TRBJ1-1; D remains ambiguous. The CDR3 DNA is TGCGGTGCTAGAGATCCGAGCGTGGTAGACACTGAAGCTTTCTTT. Translating it yields CGARDPSVVDTEAFF.